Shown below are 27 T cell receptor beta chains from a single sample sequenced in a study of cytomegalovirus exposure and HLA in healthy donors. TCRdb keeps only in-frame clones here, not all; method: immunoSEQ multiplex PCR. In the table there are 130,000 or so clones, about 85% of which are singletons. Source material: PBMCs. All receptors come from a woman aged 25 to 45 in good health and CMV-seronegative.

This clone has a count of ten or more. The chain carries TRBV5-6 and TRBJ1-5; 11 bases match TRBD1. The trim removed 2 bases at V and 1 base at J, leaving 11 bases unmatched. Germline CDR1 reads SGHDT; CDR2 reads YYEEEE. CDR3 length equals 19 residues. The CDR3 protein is CASSFFEDRGRKSNQPQHF. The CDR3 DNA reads TGTGCCAGCAGCTTCTTTGAGGACAGGGGGCGTAAAAGCAATCAGCCCCAGCATTTT. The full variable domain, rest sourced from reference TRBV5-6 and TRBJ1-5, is DAGVTQSPTHLIKTRGQQVTLRCSPKSGHDTVSWYQQALGQGPQFIFQYYEEEERQRGNFPDRFSGHQFPNYSSELNVNALLLGDSALYLCASSFFEDRGRKSNQPQHFGDGTRLSIL.

CDR3 sequence: CASSSGRGPDQPQHF. The CDR3 region has the DNA TGTGCCAGCTCGTCAGGGAGGGGTCCGGATCAGCCCCAGCATTTT. This chain links TRBV18 with TRBJ1-5; D may be TRBD1 (5 bases). The V and J ends lost 6 bases and 5 bases respectively, with 17 bases between them. CDR1 is KGHSH, CDR2 LQKENI, per germline. CDR3 length: 15 residues.

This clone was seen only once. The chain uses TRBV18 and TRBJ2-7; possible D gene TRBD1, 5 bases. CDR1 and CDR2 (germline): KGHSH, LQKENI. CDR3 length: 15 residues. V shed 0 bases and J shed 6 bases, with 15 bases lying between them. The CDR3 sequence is CASSPPGTAGSEQYF. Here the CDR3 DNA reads TGTGCCAGCTCACCACCGGGAACCGCAGGGTCCGAGCAGTACTTC.

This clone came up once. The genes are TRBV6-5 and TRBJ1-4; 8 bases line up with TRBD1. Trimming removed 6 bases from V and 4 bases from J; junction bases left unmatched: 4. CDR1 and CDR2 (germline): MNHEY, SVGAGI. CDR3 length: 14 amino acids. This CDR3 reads CASSPGQVNEKLFF. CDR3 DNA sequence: TGTGCCAGCAGCCCGGGACAGGTTAATGAAAAACTGTTTTTT.

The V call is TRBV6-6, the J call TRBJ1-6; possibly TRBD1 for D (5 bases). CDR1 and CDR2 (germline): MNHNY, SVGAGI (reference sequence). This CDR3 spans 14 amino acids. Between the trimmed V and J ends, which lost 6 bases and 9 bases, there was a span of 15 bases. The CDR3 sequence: CASSLDHGGSPLHF. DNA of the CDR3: TGTGCCAGCAGCCTAGATCACGGGGGTTCACCCCTCCACTTT.

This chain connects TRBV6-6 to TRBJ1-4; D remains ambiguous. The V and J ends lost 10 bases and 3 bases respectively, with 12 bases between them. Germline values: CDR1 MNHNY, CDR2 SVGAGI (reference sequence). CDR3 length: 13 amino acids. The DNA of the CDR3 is TGTGCCACTGGGGAGGGATCTAATGAAAAACTGTTTTTT. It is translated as CATGEGSNEKLFF.

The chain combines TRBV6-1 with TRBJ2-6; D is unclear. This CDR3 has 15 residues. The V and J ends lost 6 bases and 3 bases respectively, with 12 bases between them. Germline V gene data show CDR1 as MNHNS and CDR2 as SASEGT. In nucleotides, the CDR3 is TGTGCCAGCAGCGAGGTGGGTGGTGGGGCCAACGTCCTGACTTTC. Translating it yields CASSEVGGGANVLTF.

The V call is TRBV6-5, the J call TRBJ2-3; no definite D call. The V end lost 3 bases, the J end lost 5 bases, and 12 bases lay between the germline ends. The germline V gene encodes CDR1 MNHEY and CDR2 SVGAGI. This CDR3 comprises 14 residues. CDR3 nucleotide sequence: TGTGCCAGCAGTTATGATTCAGCGAGAGATACGCAGTATTTT. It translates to CASSYDSARDTQYF.

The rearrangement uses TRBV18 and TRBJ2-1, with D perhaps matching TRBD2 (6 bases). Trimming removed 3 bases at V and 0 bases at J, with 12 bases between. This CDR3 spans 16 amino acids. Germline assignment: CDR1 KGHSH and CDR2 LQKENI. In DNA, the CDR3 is TGTGCCAGCTCACCTCGCGGGACCAGCTCCTACAATGAGCAGTTCTTC. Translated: CASSPRGTSSYNEQFF.

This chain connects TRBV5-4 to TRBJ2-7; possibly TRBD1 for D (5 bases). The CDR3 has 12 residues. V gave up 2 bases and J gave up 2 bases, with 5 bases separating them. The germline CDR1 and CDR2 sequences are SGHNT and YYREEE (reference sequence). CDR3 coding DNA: TGTGCCAGCAGCTTAGGGGCCTACGAGCAGTACTTC. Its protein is CASSLGAYEQYF.

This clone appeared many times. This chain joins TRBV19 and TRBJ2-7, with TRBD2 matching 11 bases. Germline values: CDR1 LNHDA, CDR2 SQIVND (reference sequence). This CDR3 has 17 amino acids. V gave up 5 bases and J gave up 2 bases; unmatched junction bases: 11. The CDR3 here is CASSQSSGGASPYEQYF. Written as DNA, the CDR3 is TGTGCCAGTAGTCAGAGTAGCGGGGGGGCCTCGCCCTACGAGCAGTACTTC.

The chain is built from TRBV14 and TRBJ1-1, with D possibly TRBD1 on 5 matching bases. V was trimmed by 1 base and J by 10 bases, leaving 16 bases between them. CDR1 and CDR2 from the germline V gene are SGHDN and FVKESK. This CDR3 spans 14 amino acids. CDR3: CASSQVRGHEGAFF. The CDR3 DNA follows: TGTGCCAGCAGCCAAGTTAGGGGCCATGAAGGAGCTTTCTTT. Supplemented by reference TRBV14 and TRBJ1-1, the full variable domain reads EAGVTQFPSHSVIEKGQTVTLRCDPISGHDNLYWYRRVMGKEIKFLLHFVKESKQDESGMPNNRFLAERTGGTYSTLKVQPAELEDSGVYFCASSQVRGHEGAFFGQGTRLTVV.

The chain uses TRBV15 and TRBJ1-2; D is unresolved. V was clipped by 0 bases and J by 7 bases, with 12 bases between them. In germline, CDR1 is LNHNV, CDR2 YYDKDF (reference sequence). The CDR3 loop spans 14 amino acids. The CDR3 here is CATSRDRAAAGYTF. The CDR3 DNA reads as TGTGCCACCAGCAGAGATCGGGCAGCGGCTGGCTACACCTTC.

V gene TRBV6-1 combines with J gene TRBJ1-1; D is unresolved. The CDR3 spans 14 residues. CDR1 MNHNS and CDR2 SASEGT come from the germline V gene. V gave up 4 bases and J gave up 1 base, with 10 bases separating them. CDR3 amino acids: CASSAGRENTEAFF. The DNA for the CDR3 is TGTGCCAGCAGTGCCGGACGGGAGAACACTGAAGCTTTCTTT.

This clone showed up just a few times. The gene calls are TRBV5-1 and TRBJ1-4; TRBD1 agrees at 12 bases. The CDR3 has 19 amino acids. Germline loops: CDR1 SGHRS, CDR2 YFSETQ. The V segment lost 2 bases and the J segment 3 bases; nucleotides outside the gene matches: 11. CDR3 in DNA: TGCGCCAGCAGCTTAAAGGGACAGGGGGCGGGTTTTGCTAATGAAAAACTGTTTTTT. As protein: CASSLKGQGAGFANEKLFF.

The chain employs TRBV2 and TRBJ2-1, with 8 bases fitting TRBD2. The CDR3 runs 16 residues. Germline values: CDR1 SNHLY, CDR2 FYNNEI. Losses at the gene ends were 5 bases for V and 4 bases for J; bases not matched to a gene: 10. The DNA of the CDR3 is TGTGCCAGCAGTCCCCGTAAGACTAGCGTATACAATGAGCAGTTCTTC. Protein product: CASSPRKTSVYNEQFF. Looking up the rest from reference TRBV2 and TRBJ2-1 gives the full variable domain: EPEVTQTPSHQVTQMGQEVILRCVPISNHLYFYWYRQILGQKVEFLVSFYNNEISEKSEIFDDQFSVERPDGSNFTLKIRSTKLEDSAMYFCASSPRKTSVYNEQFFGPGTRLTVL.

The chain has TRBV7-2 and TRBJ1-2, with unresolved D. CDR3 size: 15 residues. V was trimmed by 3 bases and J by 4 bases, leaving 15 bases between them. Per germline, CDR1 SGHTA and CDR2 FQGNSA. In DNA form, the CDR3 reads TGTGCCAGCAGCTTGCCCTTCCGGGGTGGCTATGGCTACACCTTC. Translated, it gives CASSLPFRGGYGYTF. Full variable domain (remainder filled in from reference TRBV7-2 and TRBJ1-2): GAGVSQSPSNKVTEKGKDVELRCDPISGHTALYWYRQSLGQGLEFLIYFQGNSAPDKSGLPSDRFSAERTGGSVSTLTIQRTQQEDSAVYLCASSLPFRGGYGYTFGSGTRLTVV.

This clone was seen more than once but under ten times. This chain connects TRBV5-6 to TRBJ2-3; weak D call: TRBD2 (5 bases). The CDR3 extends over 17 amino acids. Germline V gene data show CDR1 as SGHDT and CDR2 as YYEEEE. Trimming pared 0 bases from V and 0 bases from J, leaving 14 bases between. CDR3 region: CASSLGGAASSTDTQYF. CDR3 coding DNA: TGTGCCAGCAGCTTGGGGGGAGCGGCCTCTAGCACAGATACGCAGTATTTT.

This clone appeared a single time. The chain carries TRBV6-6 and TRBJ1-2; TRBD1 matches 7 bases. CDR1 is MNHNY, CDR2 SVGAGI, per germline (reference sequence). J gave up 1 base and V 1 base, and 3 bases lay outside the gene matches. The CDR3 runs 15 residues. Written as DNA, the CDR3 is TGTGCCAGCAGTTACTACAGGGGTATTAACTATGGCTACACCTTC. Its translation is CASSYYRGINYGYTF.

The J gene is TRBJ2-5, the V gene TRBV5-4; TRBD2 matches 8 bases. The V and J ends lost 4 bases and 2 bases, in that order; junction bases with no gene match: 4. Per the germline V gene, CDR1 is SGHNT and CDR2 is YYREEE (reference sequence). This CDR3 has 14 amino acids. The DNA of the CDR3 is TGTGCCAGCAGCCCCGGGGGGGCTCAAGAGACCCAGTACTTC. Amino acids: CASSPGGAQETQYF.

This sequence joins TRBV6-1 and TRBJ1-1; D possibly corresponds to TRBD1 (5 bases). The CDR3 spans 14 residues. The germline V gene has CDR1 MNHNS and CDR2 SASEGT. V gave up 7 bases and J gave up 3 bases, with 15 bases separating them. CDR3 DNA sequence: TGTGCCAGCATCGGGAGGGGCCTGGACACTGAAGCTTTCTTT. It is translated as CASIGRGLDTEAFF.

CDR3 sequence: CASSLSAGTNTGELFF. In DNA, the CDR3 is TGCGCCAGCAGCTTGTCGGCCGGGACGAACACCGGGGAGCTGTTTTTT. This rearrangement joins TRBV5-1 to TRBJ2-2, with D tentatively TRBD2 (5 bases). The CDR3 sequence is 16 residues long. Germline CDR1 SGHRS, CDR2 YFSETQ. The V end lost 1 base, the J end lost 0 bases, and 10 bases lay between the germline ends.

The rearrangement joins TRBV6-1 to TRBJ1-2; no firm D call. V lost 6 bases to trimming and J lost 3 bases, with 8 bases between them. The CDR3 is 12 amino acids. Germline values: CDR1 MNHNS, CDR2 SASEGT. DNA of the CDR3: TGTGCCAGCAGGGACGGGGACTATGGCTACACCTTC. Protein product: CASRDGDYGYTF.

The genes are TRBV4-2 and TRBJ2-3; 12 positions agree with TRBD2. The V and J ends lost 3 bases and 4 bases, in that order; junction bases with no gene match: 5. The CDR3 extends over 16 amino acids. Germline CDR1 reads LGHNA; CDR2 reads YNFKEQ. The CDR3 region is CASSQILAGGADTQYF. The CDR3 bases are TGTGCCAGCAGCCAGATACTAGCGGGGGGCGCAGATACGCAGTATTTT.

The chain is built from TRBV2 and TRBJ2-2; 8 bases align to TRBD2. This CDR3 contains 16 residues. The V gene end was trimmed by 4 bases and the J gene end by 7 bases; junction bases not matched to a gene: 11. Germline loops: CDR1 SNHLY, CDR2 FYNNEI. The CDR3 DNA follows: TGTGCCAGCAGTGTGAACGGGGGGGCCTTGGGCGGGGAGCTGTTTTTT. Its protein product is CASSVNGGALGGELFF.

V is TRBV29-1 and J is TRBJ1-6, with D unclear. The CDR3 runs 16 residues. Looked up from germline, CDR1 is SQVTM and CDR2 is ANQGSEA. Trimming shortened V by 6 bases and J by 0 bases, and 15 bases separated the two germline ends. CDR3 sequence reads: CSVARRWSSYNSPLHF. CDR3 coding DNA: TGCAGCGTCGCCAGAAGATGGAGCTCCTATAATTCACCCCTCCACTTT.

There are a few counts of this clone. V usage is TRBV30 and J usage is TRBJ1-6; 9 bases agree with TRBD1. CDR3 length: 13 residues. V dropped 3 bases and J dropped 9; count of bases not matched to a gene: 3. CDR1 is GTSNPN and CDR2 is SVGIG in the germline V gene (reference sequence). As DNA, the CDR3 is TGTGCCTGGAGCCGGGACAGGGCTTCACCCCTCCACTTT. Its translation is CAWSRDRASPLHF.